This T cell receptor beta chain was found in a study of blood T cell repertoires in COVID-19. The overall study: The United States, Italy and Spain provided the acute and convalescent COVID-19 samples. PBMCs, B-cell-depleted T cells, or T cells were the source of the cDNA or gDNA that made up the material.

As handled by the study authors: Estimates of nucleated cell counts were drawn from the amplification of reference gene primers. Measured with immunoSEQ multiplex PCR; TCRdb has only the in-frame clones, and not every one. V and J calls and clone size are those listed in that table; D and trimming were worked out from the DNA. The sample includes tens of thousands of clones, roughly 76% seen only once; the top ten take around 50%. The CDR3 totals 16 residues. Germline CDR1 is MNHNY and CDR2 is SVGAGI (reference sequence). Trimming cost V 6 bases and J 0 bases; bases outside gene matches: 4. The specimen was peripheral blood. The chain is built from TRBV6-6 and TRBJ1-4; TRBD1 agrees at 10 bases. This TCR came from a woman aged 80 or over with acute or convalescent COVID-19. The CDR3 here is CASRGQGSATNEKLFF. DNA for the CDR3: TGTGCCAGCAGGGGACAGGGGTCAGCAACTAATGAAAAACTGTTTTTT.